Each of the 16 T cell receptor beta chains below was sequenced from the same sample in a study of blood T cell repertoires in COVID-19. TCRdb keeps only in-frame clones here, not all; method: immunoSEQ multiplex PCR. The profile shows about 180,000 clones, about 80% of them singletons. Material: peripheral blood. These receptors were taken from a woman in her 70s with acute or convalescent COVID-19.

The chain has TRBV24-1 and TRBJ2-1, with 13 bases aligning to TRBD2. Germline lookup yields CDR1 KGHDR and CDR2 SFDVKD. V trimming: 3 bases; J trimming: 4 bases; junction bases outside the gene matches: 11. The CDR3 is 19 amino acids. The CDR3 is CATSDHEPGTSGKYNEQFF. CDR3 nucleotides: TGTGCCACCAGTGATCACGAGCCGGGGACTAGCGGGAAATACAATGAGCAGTTCTTC.

This chain's CDR3 is CAWSRPGTGGDYGYTF. DNA for the CDR3: TGTGCCTGGAGTCGCCCCGGGACAGGGGGCGACTATGGCTACACCTTC. The chain links TRBV30 to TRBJ1-2, with 12 bases matching TRBD1. This CDR3 is built from 16 residues. V lost 2 bases, J lost 3 bases, and 7 bases stayed unmatched. Germline V gene lookup returns CDR1 GTSNPN and CDR2 SVGIG (reference sequence).

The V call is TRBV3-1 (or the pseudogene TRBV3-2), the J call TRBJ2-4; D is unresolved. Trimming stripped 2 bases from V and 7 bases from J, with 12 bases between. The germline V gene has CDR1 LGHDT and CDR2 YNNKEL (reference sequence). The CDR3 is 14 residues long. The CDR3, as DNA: TGTGCCAGCAGCCAAAGAGGAGCAGAGAACATTCAGTACTTC. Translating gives CASSQRGAENIQYF.

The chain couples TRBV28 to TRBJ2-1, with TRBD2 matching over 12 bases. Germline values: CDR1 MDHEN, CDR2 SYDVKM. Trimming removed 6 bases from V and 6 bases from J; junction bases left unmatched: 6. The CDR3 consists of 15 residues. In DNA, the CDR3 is TGTGCCAGCAGCCCCGGACTAGCGGGAATCAATGAGCAGTTCTTC. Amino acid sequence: CASSPGLAGINEQFF.

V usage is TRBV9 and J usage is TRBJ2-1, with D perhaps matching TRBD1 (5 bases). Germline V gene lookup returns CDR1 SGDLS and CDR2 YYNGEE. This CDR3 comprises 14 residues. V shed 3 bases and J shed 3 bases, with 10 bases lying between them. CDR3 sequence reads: CASSAAGFYNEQFF. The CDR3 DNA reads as TGTGCCAGCAGCGCTGCAGGGTTCTACAATGAGCAGTTCTTC.

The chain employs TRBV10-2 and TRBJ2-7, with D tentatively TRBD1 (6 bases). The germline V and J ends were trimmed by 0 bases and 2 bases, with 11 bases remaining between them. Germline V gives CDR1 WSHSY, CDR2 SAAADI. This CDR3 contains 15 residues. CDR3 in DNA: TGCGCCAGCAGTGAGTCATCGTGGGACACCTACGAGCAGTACTTC. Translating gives CASSESSWDTYEQYF.

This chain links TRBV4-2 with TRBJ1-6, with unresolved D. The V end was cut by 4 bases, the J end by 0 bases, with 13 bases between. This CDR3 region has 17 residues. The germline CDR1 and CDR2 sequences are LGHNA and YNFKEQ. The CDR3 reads CASSLELMSSYNSPLHF. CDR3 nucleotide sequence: TGTGCCAGCAGCCTTGAGCTCATGAGCTCCTATAATTCACCCCTCCACTTT.

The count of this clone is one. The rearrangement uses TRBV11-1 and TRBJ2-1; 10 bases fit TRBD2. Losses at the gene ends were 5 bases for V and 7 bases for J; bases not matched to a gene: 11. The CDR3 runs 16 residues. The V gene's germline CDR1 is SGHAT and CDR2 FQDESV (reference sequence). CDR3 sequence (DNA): TGTGCCAGCAGCGCCGGGGCTAGCGGGAGTTTGAATGAGCAGTTCTTC. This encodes CASSAGASGSLNEQFF.

The CDR3 coding sequence is TGTGCCAGCAGTTACACGAGGGAGAGCAATCAGCCCCAGCATTTT. Residues: CASSYTRESNQPQHF. The gene calls are TRBV6-6 and TRBJ1-5; D call uncertain. Germline V gene sequence: CDR1 MNHNY, CDR2 SVGAGI (reference sequence). V lost 2 bases and J lost 1, with 9 bases in between. The CDR3 contains 15 residues.

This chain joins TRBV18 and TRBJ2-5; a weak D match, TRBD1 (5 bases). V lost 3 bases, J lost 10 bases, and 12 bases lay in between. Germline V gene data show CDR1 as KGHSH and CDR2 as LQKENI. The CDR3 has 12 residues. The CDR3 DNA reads TGTGCCAGCTCACCCGACAGCCGATTCCAGTACTTC. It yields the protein CASSPDSRFQYF. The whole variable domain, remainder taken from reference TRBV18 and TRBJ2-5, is NAGVMQNPRHLVRRRGQEARLRCSPMKGHSHVYWYRQLPEEGLKFMVYLQKENIIDESGMPKERFSAEFPKEGPSILRIQQVVRGDSAAYFCASSPDSRFQYFGPGTRLLVL.

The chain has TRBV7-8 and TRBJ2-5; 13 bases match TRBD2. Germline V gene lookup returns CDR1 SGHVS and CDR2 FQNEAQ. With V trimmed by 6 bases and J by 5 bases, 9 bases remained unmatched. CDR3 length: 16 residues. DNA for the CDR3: TGTGCCAGCAGTCTAATGGGACTAGCGGGATACGAGACCCAGTACTTC. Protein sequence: CASSLMGLAGYETQYF.

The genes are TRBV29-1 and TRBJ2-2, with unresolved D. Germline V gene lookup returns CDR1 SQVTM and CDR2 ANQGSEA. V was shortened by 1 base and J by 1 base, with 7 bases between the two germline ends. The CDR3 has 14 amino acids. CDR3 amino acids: CSVEVPWNTGELFF. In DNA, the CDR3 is TGCAGCGTTGAAGTCCCCTGGAACACCGGGGAGCTGTTTTTT.

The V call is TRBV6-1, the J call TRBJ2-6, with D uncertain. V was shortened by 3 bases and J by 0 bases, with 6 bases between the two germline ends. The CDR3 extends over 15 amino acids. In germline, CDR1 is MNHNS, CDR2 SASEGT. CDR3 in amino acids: CASSEESSGANVLTF. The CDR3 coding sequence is TGTGCCAGCAGTGAGGAGAGCTCTGGGGCCAACGTCCTGACTTTC.

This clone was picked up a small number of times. In nucleotides, the CDR3 is TGTGCCAGTAGTAACCCCCGGGGGGGGAACACCGGGGAGCTGTTTTTT. Translating gives CASSNPRGGNTGELFF. V usage is TRBV19 and J usage is TRBJ2-2; 8 nucleotides match TRBD2. This CDR3 has 16 amino acids. The V gene's germline CDR1 is LNHDA and CDR2 SQIVND (reference sequence). J gave up 1 base and V 4 bases, and 5 bases lay outside the gene matches.

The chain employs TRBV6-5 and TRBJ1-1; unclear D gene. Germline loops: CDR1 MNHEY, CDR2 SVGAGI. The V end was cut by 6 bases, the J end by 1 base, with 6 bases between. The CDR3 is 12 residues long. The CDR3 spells CASSPRNTEAFF. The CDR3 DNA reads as TGTGCCAGCAGCCCCAGGAACACTGAAGCTTTCTTT.

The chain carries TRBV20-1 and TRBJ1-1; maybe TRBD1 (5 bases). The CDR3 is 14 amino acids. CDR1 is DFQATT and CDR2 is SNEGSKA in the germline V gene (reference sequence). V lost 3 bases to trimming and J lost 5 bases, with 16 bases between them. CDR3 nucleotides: TGCAGTGCTAGTGATCAGGGCGGAAGGACTGAAGCTTTCTTT. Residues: CSASDQGGRTEAFF.